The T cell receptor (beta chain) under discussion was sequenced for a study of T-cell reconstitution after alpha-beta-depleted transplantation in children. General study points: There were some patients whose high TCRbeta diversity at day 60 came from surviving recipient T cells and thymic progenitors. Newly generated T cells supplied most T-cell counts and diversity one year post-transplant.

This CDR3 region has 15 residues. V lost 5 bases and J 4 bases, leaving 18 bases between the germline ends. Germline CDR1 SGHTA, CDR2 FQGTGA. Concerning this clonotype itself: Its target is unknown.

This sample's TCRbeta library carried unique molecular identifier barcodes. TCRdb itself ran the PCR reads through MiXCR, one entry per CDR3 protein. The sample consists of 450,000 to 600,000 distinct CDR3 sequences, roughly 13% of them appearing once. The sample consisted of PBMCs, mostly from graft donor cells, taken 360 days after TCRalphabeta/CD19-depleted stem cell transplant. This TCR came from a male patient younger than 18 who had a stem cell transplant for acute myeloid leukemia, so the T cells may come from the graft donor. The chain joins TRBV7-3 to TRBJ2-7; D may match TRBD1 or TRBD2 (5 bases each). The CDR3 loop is CASSVGPTTGYEQYF. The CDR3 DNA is TGTGCCAGCAGCGTGGGACCAACAACCGGGTACGAGCAGTACTTC.